This paragraph covers one TCR beta chain sequence. The data are from a study of blood T cell repertoires in COVID-19. At the level of the study: Sites across the United States, Italy and Spain contributed samples from acute and convalescent COVID-19. The analysed material was cDNA or gDNA that came from T cells, B-cell-depleted T cells, or PBMCs.

Trimming at V came to 7 bases and at J to 2 bases, leaving 4 bases not matched to a gene. This CDR3 has 13 amino acids. Measured with immunoSEQ multiplex PCR; TCRdb has only the in-frame clones, and not every one. Among about 120,000 clones listed, 90% were seen once. The source is a human donor with active COVID-19. The donor label of this sample is uncertain. The gene calls are TRBV12-3 or TRBV12-4 and TRBJ2-7; 8 nucleotides agree with TRBD1. The specimen sequenced was peripheral blood. Here the CDR3 reads CASTETGAYEQYF. The CDR3 region has the DNA TGTGCCAGCACCGAGACAGGGGCCTACGAGCAGTACTTC.